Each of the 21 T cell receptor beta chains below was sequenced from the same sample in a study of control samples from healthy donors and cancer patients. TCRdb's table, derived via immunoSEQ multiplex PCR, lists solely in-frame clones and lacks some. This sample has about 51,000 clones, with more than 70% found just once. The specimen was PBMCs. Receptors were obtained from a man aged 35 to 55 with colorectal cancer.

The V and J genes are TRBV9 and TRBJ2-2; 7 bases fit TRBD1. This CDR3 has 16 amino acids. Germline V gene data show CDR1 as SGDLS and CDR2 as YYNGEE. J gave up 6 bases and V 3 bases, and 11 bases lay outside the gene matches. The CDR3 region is CASSAPGQRKPGELFF. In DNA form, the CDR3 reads TGTGCCAGCAGCGCGCCGGGACAGAGAAAGCCCGGGGAGCTGTTTTTT.

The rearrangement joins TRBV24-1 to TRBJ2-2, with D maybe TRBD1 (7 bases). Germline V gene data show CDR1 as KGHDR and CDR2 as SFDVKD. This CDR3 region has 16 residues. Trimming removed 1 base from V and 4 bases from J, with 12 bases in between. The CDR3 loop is CATSDFDREATGELFF. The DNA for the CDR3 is TGTGCCACCAGTGATTTCGACAGGGAGGCCACCGGGGAGCTGTTTTTT.

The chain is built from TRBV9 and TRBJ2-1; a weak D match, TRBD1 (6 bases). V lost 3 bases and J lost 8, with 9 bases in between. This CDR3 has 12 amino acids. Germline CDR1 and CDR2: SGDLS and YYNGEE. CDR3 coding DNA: TGTGCCAGCAGCGGAGGGGGATATGAGCAGTTCTTC. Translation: CASSGGGYEQFF.

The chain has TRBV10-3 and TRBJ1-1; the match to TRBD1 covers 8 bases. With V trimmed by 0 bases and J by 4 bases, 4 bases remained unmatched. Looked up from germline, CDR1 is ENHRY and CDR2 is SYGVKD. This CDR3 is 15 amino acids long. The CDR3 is CAISESPTGGTEAFF. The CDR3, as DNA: TGTGCCATCAGTGAGTCCCCCACAGGGGGCACTGAAGCTTTCTTT.

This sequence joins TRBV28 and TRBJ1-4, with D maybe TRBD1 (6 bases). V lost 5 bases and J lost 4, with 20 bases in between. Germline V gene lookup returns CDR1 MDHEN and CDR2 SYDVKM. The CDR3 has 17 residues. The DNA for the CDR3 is TGTGCCAGCAGTCCCGGGACATACGTGGGGGGTAATGAAAAACTGTTTTTT. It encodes CASSPGTYVGGNEKLFF.

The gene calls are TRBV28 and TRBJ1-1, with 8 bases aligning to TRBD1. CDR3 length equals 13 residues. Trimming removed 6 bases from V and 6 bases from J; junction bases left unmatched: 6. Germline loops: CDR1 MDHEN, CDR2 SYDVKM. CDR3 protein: CASRDRVLAEAFF. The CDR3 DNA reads TGTGCCAGCAGGGACAGGGTGTTAGCTGAAGCTTTCTTT.

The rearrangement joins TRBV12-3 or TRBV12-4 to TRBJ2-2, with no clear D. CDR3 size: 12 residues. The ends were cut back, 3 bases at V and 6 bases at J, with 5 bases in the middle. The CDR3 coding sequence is TGTGCCAGCAGTTTTAATTCCGGGGAGCTGTTTTTT. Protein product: CASSFNSGELFF.

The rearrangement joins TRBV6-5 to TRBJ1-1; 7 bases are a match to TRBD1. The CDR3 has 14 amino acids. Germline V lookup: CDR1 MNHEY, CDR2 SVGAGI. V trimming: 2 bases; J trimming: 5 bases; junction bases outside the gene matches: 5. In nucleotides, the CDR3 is TGTGCCAGCAGTTACGGCAGGGGGTGGACTGAAGCTTTCTTT. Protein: CASSYGRGWTEAFF.

CDR3 coding DNA: TGTGCCAGCAGTAGAACTAACAGGGGGGGCGGAAACACCATATATTTT. Protein: CASSRTNRGGGNTIYF. The rearrangement links TRBV9 to TRBJ1-3; 8 nucleotides align to TRBD1. V lost 5 bases, J lost 4 bases, and 11 bases stayed unmatched. Germline CDR1 SGDLS, CDR2 YYNGEE. This CDR3 has 16 amino acids.

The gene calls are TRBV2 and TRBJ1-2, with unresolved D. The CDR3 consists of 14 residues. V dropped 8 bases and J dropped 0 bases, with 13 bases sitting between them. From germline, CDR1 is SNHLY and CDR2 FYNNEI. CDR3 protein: CASRSTPANYGYTF. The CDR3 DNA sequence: TGTGCCAGCCGGAGTACCCCAGCTAACTATGGCTACACCTTC.

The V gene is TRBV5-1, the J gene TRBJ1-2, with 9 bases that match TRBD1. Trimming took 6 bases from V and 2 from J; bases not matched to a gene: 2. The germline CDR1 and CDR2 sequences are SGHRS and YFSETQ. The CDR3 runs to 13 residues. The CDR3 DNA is TGCGCCAGCACCGGGACAGGGAACTATGGCTACACCTTC. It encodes CASTGTGNYGYTF.

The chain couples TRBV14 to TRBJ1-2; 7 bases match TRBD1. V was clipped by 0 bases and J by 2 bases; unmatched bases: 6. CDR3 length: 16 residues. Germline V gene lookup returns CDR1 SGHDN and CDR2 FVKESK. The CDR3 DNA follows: TGTGCCAGCAGCCAAGACTCGGGGACAGCGAACTATGGCTACACCTTC. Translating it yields CASSQDSGTANYGYTF.

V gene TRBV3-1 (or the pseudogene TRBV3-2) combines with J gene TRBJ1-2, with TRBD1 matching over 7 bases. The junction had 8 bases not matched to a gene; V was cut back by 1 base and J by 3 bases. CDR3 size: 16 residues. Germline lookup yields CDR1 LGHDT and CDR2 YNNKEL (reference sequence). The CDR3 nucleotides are TGTGCCAGCAGCCAAGGATTGGGACAGTTCTACTATGGCTACACCTTC. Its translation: CASSQGLGQFYYGYTF.

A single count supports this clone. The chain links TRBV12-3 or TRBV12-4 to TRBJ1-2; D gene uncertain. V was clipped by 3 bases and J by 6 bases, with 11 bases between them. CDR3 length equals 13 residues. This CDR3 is CASSFVTGDGYTF. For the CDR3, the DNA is TGTGCCAGCAGTTTCGTGACGGGCGATGGCTACACCTTC.

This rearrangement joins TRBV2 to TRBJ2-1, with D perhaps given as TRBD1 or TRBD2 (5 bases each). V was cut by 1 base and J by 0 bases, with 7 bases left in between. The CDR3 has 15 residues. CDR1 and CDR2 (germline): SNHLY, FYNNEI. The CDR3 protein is CASSEGGSSYNEQFF. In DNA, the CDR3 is TGTGCCAGCAGTGAAGGGGGGAGCTCCTACAATGAGCAGTTCTTC.

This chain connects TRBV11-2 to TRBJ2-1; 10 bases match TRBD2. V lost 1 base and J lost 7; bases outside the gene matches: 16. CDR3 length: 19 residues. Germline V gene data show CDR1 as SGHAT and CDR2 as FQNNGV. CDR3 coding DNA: TGTGCCAGCAGCTTAGTGGCTAGCGGGAGCAGTGCGTCGAGGAATGAGCAGTTCTTC. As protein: CASSLVASGSSASRNEQFF. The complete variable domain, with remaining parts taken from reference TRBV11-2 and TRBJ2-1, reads EAGVAQSPRYKIIEKRQSVAFWCNPISGHATLYWYQQILGQGPKLLIQFQNNGVVDDSQLPKDRFSAERLKGVDSTLKIQPAKLEDSAVYLCASSLVASGSSASRNEQFFGPGTRLTVL.

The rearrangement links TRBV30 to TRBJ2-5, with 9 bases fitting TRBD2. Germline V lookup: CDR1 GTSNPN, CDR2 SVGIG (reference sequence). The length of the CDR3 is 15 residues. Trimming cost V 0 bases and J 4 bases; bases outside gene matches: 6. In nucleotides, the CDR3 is TGTGCCTGGAGTGTAGGGGCGGGAGGGCCAGAGACCCAGTACTTC. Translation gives CAWSVGAGGPETQYF. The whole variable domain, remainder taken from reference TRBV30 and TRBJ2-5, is SQTIHQWPATLVQPVGSPLSLECTVEGTSNPNLYWYRQAAGRGLQLLFYSVGIGQISSEVPQNLSASRPQDRQFILSSKKLLLSDSGFYLCAWSVGAGGPETQYFGPGTRLLVL.

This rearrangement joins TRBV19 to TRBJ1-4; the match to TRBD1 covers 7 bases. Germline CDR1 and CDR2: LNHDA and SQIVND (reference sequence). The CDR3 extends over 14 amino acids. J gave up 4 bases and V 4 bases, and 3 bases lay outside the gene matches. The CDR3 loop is CASSRRQGNEKLFF. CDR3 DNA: TGTGCCAGTAGTAGACGACAGGGTAATGAAAAACTGTTTTTT.

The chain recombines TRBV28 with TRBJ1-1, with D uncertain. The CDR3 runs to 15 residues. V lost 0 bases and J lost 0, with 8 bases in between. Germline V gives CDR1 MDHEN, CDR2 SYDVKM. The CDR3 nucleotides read TGTGCCAGCAGTTTATGGTCTGAAGTGAACACTGAAGCTTTCTTT. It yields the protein CASSLWSEVNTEAFF.

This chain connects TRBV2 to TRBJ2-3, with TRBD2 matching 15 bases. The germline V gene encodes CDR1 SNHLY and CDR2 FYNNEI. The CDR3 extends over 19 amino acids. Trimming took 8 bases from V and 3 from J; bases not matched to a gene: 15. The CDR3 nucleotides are TGTGCCAGCGGGGGCCCAAAAGGACTAGCGGGAGGGAAAACAGATACGCAGTATTTT. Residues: CASGGPKGLAGGKTDTQYF. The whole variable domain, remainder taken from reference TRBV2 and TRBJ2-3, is EPEVTQTPSHQVTQMGQEVILRCVPISNHLYFYWYRQILGQKVEFLVSFYNNEISEKSEIFDDQFSVERPDGSNFTLKIRSTKLEDSAMYFCASGGPKGLAGGKTDTQYFGPGTRLTVL.

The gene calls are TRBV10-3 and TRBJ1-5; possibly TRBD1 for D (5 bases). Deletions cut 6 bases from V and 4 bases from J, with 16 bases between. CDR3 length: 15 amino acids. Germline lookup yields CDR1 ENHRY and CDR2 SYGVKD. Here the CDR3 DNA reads TGTGCCATCAGCGAAGGGACGGCTGTTAATCAGCCCCAGCATTTT. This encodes CAISEGTAVNQPQHF.